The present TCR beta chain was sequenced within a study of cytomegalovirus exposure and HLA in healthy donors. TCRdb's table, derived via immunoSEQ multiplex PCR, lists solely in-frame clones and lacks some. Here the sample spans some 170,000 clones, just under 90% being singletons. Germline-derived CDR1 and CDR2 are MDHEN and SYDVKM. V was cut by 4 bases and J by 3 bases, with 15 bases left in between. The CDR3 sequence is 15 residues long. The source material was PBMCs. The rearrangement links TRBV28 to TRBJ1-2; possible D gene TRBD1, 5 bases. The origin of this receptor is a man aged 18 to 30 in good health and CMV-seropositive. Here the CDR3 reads CASSSGGTGDYGYTF. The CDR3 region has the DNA TGTGCCAGCAGTTCCGGGGGGACGGGGGACTATGGCTACACCTTC.